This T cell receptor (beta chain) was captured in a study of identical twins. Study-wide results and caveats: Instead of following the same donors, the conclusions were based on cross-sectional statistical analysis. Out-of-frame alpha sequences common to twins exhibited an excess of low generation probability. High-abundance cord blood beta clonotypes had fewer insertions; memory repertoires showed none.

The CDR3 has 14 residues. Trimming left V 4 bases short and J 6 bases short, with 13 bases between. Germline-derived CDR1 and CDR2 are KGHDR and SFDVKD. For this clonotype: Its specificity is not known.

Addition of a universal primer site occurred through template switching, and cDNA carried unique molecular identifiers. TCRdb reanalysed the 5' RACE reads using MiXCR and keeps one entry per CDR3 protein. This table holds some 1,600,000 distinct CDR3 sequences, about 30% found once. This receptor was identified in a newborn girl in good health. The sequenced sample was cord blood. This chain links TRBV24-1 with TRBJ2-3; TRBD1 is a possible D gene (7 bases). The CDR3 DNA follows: TGTGCCACCAGTGAATCCGCAGGGGGGGATACGCAGTATTTT. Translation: CATSESAGGDTQYF.